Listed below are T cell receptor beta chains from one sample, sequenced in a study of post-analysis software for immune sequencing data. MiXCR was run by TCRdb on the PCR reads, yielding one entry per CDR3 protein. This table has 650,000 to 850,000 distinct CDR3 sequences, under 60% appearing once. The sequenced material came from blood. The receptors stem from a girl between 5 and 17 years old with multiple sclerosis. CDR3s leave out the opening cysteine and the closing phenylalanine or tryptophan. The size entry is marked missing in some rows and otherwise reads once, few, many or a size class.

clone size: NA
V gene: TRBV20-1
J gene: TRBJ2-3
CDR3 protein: SARERLAGPPSTDTQY

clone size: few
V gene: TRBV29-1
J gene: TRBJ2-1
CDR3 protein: SVVGESSYNEQF

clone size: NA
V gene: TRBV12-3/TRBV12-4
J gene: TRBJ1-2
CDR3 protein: ASSRITNYGYT

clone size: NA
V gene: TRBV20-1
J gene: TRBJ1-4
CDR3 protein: SASQPGQGMEKLF

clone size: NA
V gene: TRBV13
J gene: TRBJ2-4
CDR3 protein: ASSLVAGGPSRNIQY

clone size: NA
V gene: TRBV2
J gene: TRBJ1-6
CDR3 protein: ASSPWSWWDSPLH

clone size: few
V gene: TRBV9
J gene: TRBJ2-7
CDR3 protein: ASSPFQSYEQY

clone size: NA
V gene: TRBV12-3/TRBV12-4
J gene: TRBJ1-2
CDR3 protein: ANFGPNYGYT

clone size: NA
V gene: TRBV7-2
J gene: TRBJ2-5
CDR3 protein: ASSPGTGWETQY

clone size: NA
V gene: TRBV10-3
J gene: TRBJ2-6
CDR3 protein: ATRVTGANVLT

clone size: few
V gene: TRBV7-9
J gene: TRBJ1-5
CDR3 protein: ASSLGGDNQPQH

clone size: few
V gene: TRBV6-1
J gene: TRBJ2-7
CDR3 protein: ATEHRQYYEQY

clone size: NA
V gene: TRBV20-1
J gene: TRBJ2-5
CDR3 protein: SARSWTGREQY

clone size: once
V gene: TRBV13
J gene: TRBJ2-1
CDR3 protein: ASLKGRVRNEQF

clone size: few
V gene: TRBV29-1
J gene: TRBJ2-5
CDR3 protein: SVVGREEPETQY

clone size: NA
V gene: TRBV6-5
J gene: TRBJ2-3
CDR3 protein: ASRQGSRGDTQY

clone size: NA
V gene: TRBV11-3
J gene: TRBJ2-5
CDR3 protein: ASSRPPETQY

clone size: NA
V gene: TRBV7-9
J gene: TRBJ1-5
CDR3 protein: ASSFSQGNQPQH

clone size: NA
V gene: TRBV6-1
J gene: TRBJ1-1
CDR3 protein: ASSRLVIRGIGTEAF

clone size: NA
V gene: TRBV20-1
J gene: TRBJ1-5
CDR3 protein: SAPPDSSGQPQH

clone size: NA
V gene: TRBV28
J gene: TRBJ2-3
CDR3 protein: ASLSGGGTDTQY

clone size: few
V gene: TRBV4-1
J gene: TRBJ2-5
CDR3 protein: ASSQNPGLVQETQY

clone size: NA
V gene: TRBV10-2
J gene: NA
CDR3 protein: ASIGRGEQY

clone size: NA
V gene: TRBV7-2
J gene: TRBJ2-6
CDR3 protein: ASSLRGGSGGANVLT

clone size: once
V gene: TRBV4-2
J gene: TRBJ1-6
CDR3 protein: ASSQSTGDNSPLH

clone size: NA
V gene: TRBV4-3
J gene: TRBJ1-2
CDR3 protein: ASSQGRGLNGYT